Presented here are 9 T cell receptor beta chains from one specimen sequenced in a study of human T cells and chemical hapten exposure (dated by TCRdb to about 2021). The receptor library was made with RACE. These reads were obtained on a NextSeq 500. Clones were called with MiXCR by TCRdb after fastp trimmed the public reads at Q25, and only in-frame beta chains were retained. Rows with a matching CDR3 protein are joined into one entry that keeps the most common DNA and genes. The sample table shows about 84,000 distinct CDR3 sequences, and roughly 10% are seen once. The leading ten clones occupy 2% to 2.5% of the sample. Per the publication, the time point label means: patch test 2, 6 weeks after DPC sensitization. The treatment or condition label on this specimen signifies: therapeutic diphenylcyclopropenone sensitization with weekly scalp DPC. Sequenced here: whole blood, sampled in connection with sensitization to the hapten diphenylcyclopropenone (DPC). The receptors derive from a young woman with alopecia areata. Some clones in this sample may be carry-over from other donors' samples.

There are many counts of this clonotype. This chain links TRBV29-1 with TRBJ2-1; maybe TRBD2 (7 bases). The CDR3 has 13 amino acids. V was trimmed by 6 bases and J by 8 bases, leaving 17 bases between them. Per germline, CDR1 SQVTM and CDR2 ANQGSEA. In nucleotides, the CDR3 is TGCAGCGTAAGGGGGGGTAAAAGGGATGAGCAGTTCTTC. Translating gives CSVRGGKRDEQFF.

The table lists this clonotype with a few counts. V usage is TRBV12-2 and J usage is TRBJ2-6. TRBV12-2 is a documented pseudogene. The CDR3 spans 16 residues. The DNA of the CDR3 is TGTGCAAGTCGGACCATACGGGGCTCTGGGGCCAACGTCCTGACTTTC. It encodes CASRTIRGSGANVLTF.

The sample holds many counts of this clonotype. This chain links TRBV6-6 with TRBJ1-5; 10 positions match TRBD1. CDR1 is MNHNY, CDR2 SVGAGI, per germline (reference sequence). CDR3 length: 21 residues. Germline trimming cut 0 bases from V and 1 base from J; bases unmatched to any gene: 15. CDR3 DNA sequence: TGTGCCAGCAGTTACTCGATGCTTGCCGGGACAGGGGATATGAGCAATCAGCCCCAGCATTTT. This encodes CASSYSMLAGTGDMSNQPQHF.

The chain combines TRBV15 with TRBJ2-1; D not resolved. This CDR3 has 14 amino acids. V gave up 1 base and J gave up 3 bases, with 7 bases separating them. The germline CDR1 and CDR2 sequences are LNHNV and YYDKDF (reference sequence). The CDR3 bases are TGTGCCACCAGCAGAGGAGGTGACTACAATGAGCAGTTCTTC. It is translated as CATSRGGDYNEQFF.

This chain connects TRBV6-2 or TRBV6-3 to TRBJ2-1; 8 bases line up with TRBD1. J lost 5 bases, V lost 5 bases, and 14 bases had no gene match. CDR3 length: 17 residues. CDR1 is MNHEY and CDR2 is SVGEGT in the germline V gene. The CDR3 DNA is TGTGCCAGCAGTATGGGGTTGGGGGCAGGGGGCCACAATGAGCAGTTCTTC. Residues: CASSMGLGAGGHNEQFF.

This chain joins TRBV4-3 and TRBJ1-2, with a weak D call TRBD1 (5 bases). The CDR3 runs to 16 residues. V was shortened by 1 base and J by 8 bases, with 20 bases between the two germline ends. Germline loops: CDR1 LGHNA, CDR2 YSLEER. CDR3 loop: CASSQAALGALGGYTF. CDR3 bases: TGCGCCAGCAGCCAAGCCGCTCTTGGGGCCCTAGGAGGCTACACCTTC.

This clonotype came up many times. This chain links TRBV5-4 with TRBJ1-2; TRBD1 agrees at 7 bases. This CDR3 contains 12 residues. Per germline, CDR1 SGHNT and CDR2 YYREEE (reference sequence). V shed 3 bases and J 10 bases; nucleotides not matched to a gene: 6. The CDR3: CASSSETGTYTF. The DNA of the CDR3 is TGTGCCAGCAGCTCCGAGACAGGGACCTACACCTTC.

This clonotype has just one count. V is TRBV29-1 and J is TRBJ2-7; D is perhaps TRBD1 (6 bases). There are 12 residues in the CDR3. CDR1 is SQVTM, CDR2 ANQGSEA, per germline. V was clipped by 4 bases and J by 5 bases, with 12 bases between them. CDR3 sequence reads: CSVVKGVDEQYF. In DNA form, the CDR3 reads TGCAGCGTTGTTAAGGGGGTCGACGAGCAGTACTTC.

This clonotype was counted many times. This chain joins TRBV27 and TRBJ1-1; D uncertain. Trimming shortened V by 4 bases and J by 1 base, and 7 bases separated the two germline ends. There are 13 residues in the CDR3. Germline CDR1 is MNHEY and CDR2 is SMNVEV (reference sequence). The CDR3 DNA reads TGTGCCAGCAGTTCCCCGGCGAACACTGAAGCTTTCTTT. Translation gives CASSSPANTEAFF.